This passage covers 28 T cell receptor beta chains from one sample sequenced in a study of OX40 agonist ivuxolimab in advanced cancers. The table came from immunoSEQ multiplex PCR; TCRdb's copy has only in-frame clones and leaves some out. This sample has about 45,000 clones, with roughly 88% found just once. The sample was CD4+ or CD8+ T cells sorted from blood, taken in a trial of the OX40 agonist ivuxolimab. Source of these receptors: an adult with an advanced solid tumor such as melanoma, head and neck, liver or kidney cancer.

V and J are TRBV28 and TRBJ2-7; the D call may be TRBD1 or TRBD2 (5 bases each). CDR3 length: 15 residues. V lost 5 bases, J lost 4 bases, and 18 bases lay in between. CDR1 is MDHEN, CDR2 SYDVKM, per germline. The CDR3 DNA sequence: TGTGCCAGCAGTCCGTTGGGGGATTATAATTACGAGCAGTACTTC. Translated, it gives CASSPLGDYNYEQYF.

The rearrangement joins TRBV5-1 to TRBJ2-7, with 7 bases aligning to TRBD2. The CDR3 contains 14 residues. In germline, CDR1 is SGHRS, CDR2 YFSETQ. Trimming took 2 bases from V and 4 from J; bases not matched to a gene: 6. This CDR3 is CASSFVGGVYEQYF. For the CDR3, the DNA is TGCGCCAGCAGCTTTGTGGGAGGGGTATACGAGCAGTACTTC. The variable domain in full, with the rest retrieved from reference TRBV5-1 and TRBJ2-7, is KAGVTQTPRYLIKTRGQQVTLSCSPISGHRSVSWYQQTPGQGLQFLFEYFSETQRNKGNFPGRFSGRQFSNSRSEMNVSTLELGDSALYLCASSFVGGVYEQYFGPGTRLTVT.

The chain joins TRBV10-3 to TRBJ2-7; 9 bases fit TRBD1. Per germline, CDR1 ENHRY and CDR2 SYGVKD. The CDR3 has 14 residues. Trimming at V came to 2 bases and at J to 3 bases, leaving 2 bases not matched to a gene. The CDR3 DNA reads as TGTGCCATCAGTGAGCGGGACAGGGACTACGAGCAGTACTTC. Translating it yields CAISERDRDYEQYF.

The genes are TRBV7-4 and TRBJ1-5, with D perhaps matching TRBD1 (6 bases). The CDR3 has 17 residues. The germline V and J ends were trimmed by 0 bases and 1 base, with 13 bases remaining between them. Germline V CDR1 and CDR2: SGHVT, SQSDAQ. This CDR3 is CASSLALWQGSNQPQHF. CDR3 DNA: TGTGCCAGCAGCTTAGCGCTTTGGCAGGGGAGCAATCAGCCCCAGCATTTT.

The rearrangement joins TRBV25-1 to TRBJ1-2; D possibly corresponds to TRBD1 (5 bases). The CDR3 extends over 16 amino acids. The V gene's germline CDR1 is MGHDK and CDR2 SYGVNS. V lost 3 bases to trimming and J lost 6 bases, with 20 bases between them. CDR3 bases: TGTGCCAGCAGTGACTCCATTTCGGGACCGAGCAATGGCTACACCTTC. Translating gives CASSDSISGPSNGYTF.

V is TRBV5-3 and J is TRBJ1-5; no firm D call. TRBV5-3 is designated an ORF whose function remains uncertain. This CDR3 is 14 amino acids long. V was pared by 8 bases and J by 0 bases, with 12 bases between. The CDR3 is CASSRPFSNQPQHF. The CDR3 bases are TGTGCCAGCAGCCGACCCTTTAGCAATCAGCCCCAGCATTTT.

The chain recombines TRBV7-9 with TRBJ1-1, with D tentatively TRBD1 (6 bases). The V gene lost 3 bases and the J gene lost 2 bases, with 16 bases spanning the gap. There are 16 residues in the CDR3. In germline, CDR1 is SEHNR, CDR2 FQNEAQ (reference sequence). The CDR3 nucleotides are TGTGCCAGCAGCTTCTTCGGGGGGCCGCGAAACACTGAAGCTTTCTTT. Protein: CASSFFGGPRNTEAFF. Supplemented by reference TRBV7-9 and TRBJ1-1, the full variable domain reads DTGVSQNPRHKITKRGQNVTFRCDPISEHNRLYWYRQTLGQGPEFLTYFQNEAQLEKSRLLSDRFSAERPKGSFSTLEIQRTEQGDSAMYLCASSFFGGPRNTEAFFGQGTRLTVV.

The chain couples TRBV2 to TRBJ2-5; either TRBD1 or TRBD2 may fit D (7 bases each). Trimming removed 5 bases at V and 5 bases at J, with 21 bases between. Germline V lookup: CDR1 SNHLY, CDR2 FYNNEI. This CDR3 comprises 16 residues. Here the CDR3 DNA reads TGTGCCAGCAGTCTTTCCAGCGGGACAGCCCAGGAGACCCAGTACTTC. Protein: CASSLSSGTAQETQYF.

The V and J genes are TRBV7-9 and TRBJ1-3; the D is unclear. The V gene's germline CDR1 is SEHNR and CDR2 FQNEAQ (reference sequence). This CDR3 contains 14 residues. V lost 5 bases and J lost 6, with 14 bases in between. The CDR3 reads CASSPTGLENTIYF. CDR3 nucleotide sequence: TGTGCCAGCAGCCCGACTGGGTTGGAAAACACCATATATTTT.

This chain uses TRBV5-8 with TRBJ2-3, with no clear D. The CDR3 has 12 amino acids. Per the germline V gene, CDR1 is SGHTS and CDR2 is YDEGEE. Trimming took 4 bases from V and 9 from J, leaving 12 bases between them. CDR3: CASSQMADTQYF. In nucleotides, the CDR3 is TGTGCCAGCAGCCAAATGGCGGACACGCAGTATTTT.

The chain couples TRBV6-4 to TRBJ1-6, with D possibly matching TRBD1 (6 bases). The CDR3 consists of 13 residues. Germline V gene data show CDR1 as MRHNA and CDR2 as SNTAGT. Trimming cost V 4 bases and J 7 bases, with 8 bases left between them. The CDR3 reads CASSVGQNSPLHF. In DNA form, the CDR3 reads TGTGCCAGCAGTGTCGGACAGAATTCACCCCTCCACTTT.

The V call is TRBV27, the J call TRBJ2-4; the match to TRBD1 covers 9 bases. The germline V gene has CDR1 MNHEY and CDR2 SMNVEV (reference sequence). V was pared by 7 bases and J by 3 bases, with 13 bases of the junction left unmatched. CDR3 length equals 17 residues. The CDR3 DNA sequence: TGTGCCAGCACCTTCGTGTGGGGACAGGGAGGCAAAAACATTCAGTACTTC. Its translation: CASTFVWGQGGKNIQYF.

CDR3 in amino acids: CASSQAGSGNTIYF. In DNA, the CDR3 is TGCGCCAGCAGCCAGGCAGGATCTGGAAACACCATATATTTT. The chain combines TRBV4-3 with TRBJ1-3; D not certain. The CDR3 contains 14 residues. CDR1 is LGHNA, CDR2 YSLEER, per germline. V lost 3 bases and J 1 base, leaving 7 bases between the germline ends.

The V and J genes are TRBV12-5 and TRBJ2-1, with 9 bases matching TRBD1. Looked up from germline, CDR1 is LGHNT and CDR2 is FRNRAP. The CDR3 spans 15 residues. V was clipped by 1 base and J by 7 bases; unmatched bases: 5. The chain's CDR3 is CASGLGTGVTNEQFF. Written as DNA, the CDR3 is TGTGCTAGTGGTTTGGGGACAGGGGTCACGAATGAGCAGTTCTTC.

The chain is built from TRBV9 and TRBJ2-1; D is possibly TRBD2 (6 bases). V dropped 4 bases and J dropped 4 bases, with 18 bases sitting between them. This CDR3 spans 16 amino acids. CDR1 and CDR2 from the germline V gene are SGDLS and YYNGEE. The CDR3 DNA follows: TGTGCCAGCAGCCCACTTCTAGCGAATCGTTACAATGAGCAGTTCTTC. Residues: CASSPLLANRYNEQFF.

The gene calls are TRBV5-1 and TRBJ2-1; 9 bases are a match to TRBD2. V shed 0 bases, J shed 4 bases, and the junction held 8 bases outside the gene matches. CDR1 SGHRS and CDR2 YFSETQ come from the germline V gene. CDR3 length: 17 residues. This CDR3 is CASSLVGQAGGYNEQFF. CDR3 in DNA: TGCGCCAGCAGCTTGGTAGGCCAAGCGGGAGGTTACAATGAGCAGTTCTTC.

The V and J genes are TRBV7-3 and TRBJ2-2, with D uncertain. V was pared by 6 bases and J by 6 bases, with 14 bases between. This CDR3 has 14 amino acids. Germline assignment: CDR1 SGHTA and CDR2 FQGTGA. The CDR3 here is CASRPLSAAGELFF. CDR3 nucleotide sequence: TGTGCCAGCAGACCCTTGAGCGCCGCCGGGGAGCTGTTTTTT. The full variable domain, its missing parts supplied by reference TRBV7-3 and TRBJ2-2, is GAGVSQTPSNKVTEKGKYVELRCDPISGHTALYWYRQSLGQGPEFLIYFQGTGAADDSGLPNDRFFAVRPEGSVSTLKIQRTERGDSAVYLCASRPLSAAGELFFGEGSRLTVL.

The chain links TRBV6-6 to TRBJ2-7; D remains unclear. The CDR3 is 12 residues long. The V end lost 5 bases, the J end lost 3 bases, and 8 bases lay between the germline ends. Per germline, CDR1 MNHNY and CDR2 SVGAGI (reference sequence). CDR3: CASSPDGYEQYF. In DNA, the CDR3 is TGTGCCAGCAGTCCGGACGGCTACGAGCAGTACTTC.

As regards this clone: This may stem from a read error, because a much larger clone lies one nucleotide away. CDR3 sequence (DNA): TGTGCCAGCGGCTTGACAGGGTCCGGTGGCTACACCTTC. This encodes CASGLTGSGGYTF. This chain joins TRBV7-9 and TRBJ1-2, with 7 bases aligning to TRBD1. Germline assignment: CDR1 SEHNR and CDR2 FQNEAQ (reference sequence). The CDR3 has 13 amino acids.

CDR3 sequence (DNA): TGTGCCAAGGGACCGACCAATCAGCCCCAGCATTTT. Translating gives CAKGPTNQPQHF. V is TRBV5-3 and J is TRBJ1-5; tentative D call: TRBD1 (5 bases). TRBV5-3 is reported as an ORF; its role is uncertain. V dropped 9 bases and J dropped 3 bases, with 10 bases sitting between them. This CDR3 has 12 residues.

By share, this clone counts as medium-sized. J is TRBJ1-2 and V is TRBV5-8; D may be TRBD1 (6 bases). CDR1 and CDR2 from the germline V gene are SGHTS and YDEGEE. The CDR3 runs 13 residues. Deletions cut 1 base from V and 7 bases from J, with 11 bases between. The CDR3 DNA follows: TGTGCCAGCAGCTTGACAGGGTCCGGTGGCTACACCTTC. It translates to CASSLTGSGGYTF.

The chain links TRBV14 to TRBJ2-7, with D possibly TRBD2 on 6 matching bases. This CDR3 spans 14 amino acids. Germline CDR1 SGHDN, CDR2 FVKESK. V lost 6 bases, J lost 6 bases, and 18 bases lay in between. The CDR3 sequence is CASSQLGGAVEQYF. In DNA form, the CDR3 reads TGTGCCAGCAGTCAACTAGGAGGGGCGGTCGAGCAGTACTTC.

This rearrangement joins TRBV9 to TRBJ1-3, with D uncertain. The CDR3 runs to 17 residues. Trimming left V 0 bases short and J 2 bases short, with 15 bases between. Germline lookup yields CDR1 SGDLS and CDR2 YYNGEE. The CDR3 region is CASSVDVTQRPGNTIYF. CDR3 DNA sequence: TGTGCCAGCAGCGTAGACGTGACCCAGAGGCCTGGAAACACCATATATTTT.

V is TRBV7-9 and J is TRBJ1-1, with 7 bases aligning to TRBD1. Germline loops: CDR1 SEHNR, CDR2 FQNEAQ (reference sequence). The V segment lost 4 bases and the J segment 2 bases; nucleotides outside the gene matches: 7. The CDR3 contains 15 residues. The CDR3 region is CASSSPTGSNTEAFF. DNA of the CDR3: TGTGCCAGCAGCTCCCCGACAGGGTCAAACACTGAAGCTTTCTTT.

V and J are TRBV10-3 and TRBJ1-4; 7 bases are a match to TRBD1. CDR3 length: 14 amino acids. J gave up 7 bases and V 10 bases, and 12 bases lay outside the gene matches. CDR1 and CDR2 from the germline V gene are ENHRY and SYGVKD. For the CDR3, the DNA is TGTGCCACCCGACAGGGTAGCATGACTGAAAAACTGTTTTTT. It yields the protein CATRQGSMTEKLFF.

This clone was recorded once. This rearrangement joins TRBV2 to TRBJ2-5; D gene uncertain. The V end lost 1 base, the J end lost 6 bases, and 3 bases lay between the germline ends. This CDR3 contains 11 residues. Per germline, CDR1 SNHLY and CDR2 FYNNEI. The CDR3 nucleotides read TGTGCCAGCAGTGAAGGGAAGACCCAGTACTTC. Translation gives CASSEGKTQYF.

This rearrangement joins TRBV19 to TRBJ1-1; D not resolved. V lost 5 bases to trimming and J lost 3 bases, with 16 bases between them. This CDR3 contains 15 residues. From germline, CDR1 is LNHDA and CDR2 SQIVND (reference sequence). CDR3 residues: CASSETVGRDTEAFF. CDR3 DNA sequence: TGTGCCAGTAGTGAGACTGTGGGTAGGGACACTGAAGCTTTCTTT.

This sequence joins TRBV25-1 and TRBJ1-2; D possibly corresponds to TRBD1 (6 bases). In germline, CDR1 is MGHDK, CDR2 SYGVNS. This CDR3 has 13 amino acids. V was cut by 4 bases and J by 5 bases, with 11 bases left in between. The CDR3 here is CASSVQTGYGYTF. Written as DNA, the CDR3 is TGTGCCAGCAGTGTCCAGACAGGATATGGCTACACCTTC.